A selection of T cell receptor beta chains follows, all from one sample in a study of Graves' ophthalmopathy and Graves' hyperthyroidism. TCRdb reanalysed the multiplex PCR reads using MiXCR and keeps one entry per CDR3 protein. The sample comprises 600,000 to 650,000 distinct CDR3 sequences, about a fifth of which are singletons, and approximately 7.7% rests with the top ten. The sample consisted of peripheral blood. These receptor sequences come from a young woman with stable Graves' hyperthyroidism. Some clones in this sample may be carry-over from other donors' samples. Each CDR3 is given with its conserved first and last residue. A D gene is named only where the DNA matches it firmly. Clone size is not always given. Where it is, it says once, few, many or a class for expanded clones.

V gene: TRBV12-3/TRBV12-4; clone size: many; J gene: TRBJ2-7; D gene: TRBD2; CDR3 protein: CASRAGGGYEQYF; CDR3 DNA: TGTGCCAGCAGGGCCGGGGGGGGCTACGAGCAGTACTTC
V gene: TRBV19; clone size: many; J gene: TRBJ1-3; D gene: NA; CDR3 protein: CASSKDSGNTIYF; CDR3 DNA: TGTGCCAGTAGTAAGGATTCTGGAAACACCATATATTTT
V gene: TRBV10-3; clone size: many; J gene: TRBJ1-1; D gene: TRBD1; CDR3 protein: CAIRGDRNTEAFF; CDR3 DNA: TGTGCCATCAGGGGGGACAGGAACACTGAAGCTTTCTTT
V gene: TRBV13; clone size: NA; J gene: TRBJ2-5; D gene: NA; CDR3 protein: CASSRTVDGGTQYF; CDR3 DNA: TGTGCCAGCAGCCGGACAGTGGATGGGGGGACCCAGTACTTC
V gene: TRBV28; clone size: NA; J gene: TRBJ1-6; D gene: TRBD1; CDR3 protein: CASRMPGQDNSHLHF; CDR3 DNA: TGTGCCAGCAGGATGCCGGGACAGGATAATTCACACCTCCACTTT
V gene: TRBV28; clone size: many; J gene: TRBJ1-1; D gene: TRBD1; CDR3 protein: CASATGGRRTEAFF; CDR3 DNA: TGTGCCAGCGCTACAGGGGGTAGGAGGACTGAAGCTTTCTTT
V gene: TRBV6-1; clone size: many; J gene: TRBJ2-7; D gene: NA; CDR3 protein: CASSEDLGYYEQYF; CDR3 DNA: TGTGCCAGCAGTGAAGACCTGGGTTACTACGAGCAGTACTTC
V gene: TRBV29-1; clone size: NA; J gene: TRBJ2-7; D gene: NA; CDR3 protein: CSVGLSRSGYEQYF; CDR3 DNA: TGCAGCGTTGGGCTTAGCCGTAGCGGATACGAGCAGTACTTC
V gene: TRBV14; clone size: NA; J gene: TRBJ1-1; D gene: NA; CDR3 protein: CASSPIVWAELGDSEAFF; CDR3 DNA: TGTGCCAGCAGCCCTATTGTTTGGGCCGAACTCGGGGACTCTGAAGCTTTCTTT
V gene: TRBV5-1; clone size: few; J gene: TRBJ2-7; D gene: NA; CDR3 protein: CARTEGRYEQYF; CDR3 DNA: TGCGCCAGGACCGAGGGGAGGTACGAGCAGTACTTC
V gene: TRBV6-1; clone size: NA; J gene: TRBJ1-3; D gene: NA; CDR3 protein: CACSPPYPGNTIYF; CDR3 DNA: TGTGCCTGCAGTCCGCCGTATCCTGGGAACACCATATATTTT
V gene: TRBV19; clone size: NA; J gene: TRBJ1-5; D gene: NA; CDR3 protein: CASSLTHNSNQPQHF; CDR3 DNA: TGTGCCAGTAGTCTAACACATAACAGCAATCAGCCCCAGCATTTT
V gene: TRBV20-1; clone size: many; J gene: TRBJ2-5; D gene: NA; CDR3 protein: CSAVPSGQSPVTQYF; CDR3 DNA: TGCAGTGCCGTGCCTTCAGGACAGTCCCCAGTGACCCAGTACTTC
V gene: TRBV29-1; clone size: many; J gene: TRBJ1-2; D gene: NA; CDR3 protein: CSVVTSQGYGYTF; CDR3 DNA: TGCAGCGTTGTAACCTCCCAGGGCTATGGCTACACCTTC
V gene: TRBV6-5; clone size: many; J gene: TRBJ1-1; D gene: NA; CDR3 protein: CASSHGLVKNTEAFF; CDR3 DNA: TGTGCCAGCAGTCACGGCTTGGTCAAGAACACTGAAGCTTTCTTT
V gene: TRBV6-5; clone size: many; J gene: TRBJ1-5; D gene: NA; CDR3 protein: CASSISFVGQPQHF; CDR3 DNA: TGTGCCAGCAGTATATCATTCGTTGGTCAGCCCCAGCATTTT
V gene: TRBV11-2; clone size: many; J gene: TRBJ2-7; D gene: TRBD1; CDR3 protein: CASSLEQGAFYEQYF; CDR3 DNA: TGTGCCAGCAGCTTAGAGCAGGGGGCCTTTTACGAGCAGTACTTC
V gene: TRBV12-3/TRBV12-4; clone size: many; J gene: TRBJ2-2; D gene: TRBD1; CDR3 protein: CASSFPGGTGGSGELFF; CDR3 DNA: TGTGCCAGCAGTTTCCCAGGCGGGACAGGGGGCTCCGGGGAGCTGTTTTTT
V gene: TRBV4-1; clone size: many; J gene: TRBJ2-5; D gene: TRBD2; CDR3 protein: CASSPPGTSEETQYF; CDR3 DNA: TGCGCCAGCAGCCCTCCCGGGACTAGCGAAGAGACCCAGTACTTC
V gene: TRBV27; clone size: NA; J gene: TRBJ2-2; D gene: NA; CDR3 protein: CASSEARGATGELFF; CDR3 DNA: TGTGCCAGCAGTGAAGCTCGGGGGGCTACCGGGGAGCTGTTTTTT
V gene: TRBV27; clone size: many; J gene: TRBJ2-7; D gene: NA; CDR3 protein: CASSLRVPYEQYF; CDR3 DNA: TGTGCCAGCAGTTTACGGGTCCCCTACGAGCAGTACTTC
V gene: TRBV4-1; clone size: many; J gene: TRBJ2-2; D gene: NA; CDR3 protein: CASSPPNKNTGELFF; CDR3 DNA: TGCGCCAGCAGCCCCCCAAACAAGAACACCGGGGAGCTGTTTTTT
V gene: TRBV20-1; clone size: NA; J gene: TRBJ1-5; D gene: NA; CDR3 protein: CSAREVLRQPQHF; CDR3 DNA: TGCAGTGCTAGAGAAGTCCTCAGGCAGCCCCAGCATTTT
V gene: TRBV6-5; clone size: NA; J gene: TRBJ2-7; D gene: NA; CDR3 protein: CASSYSMNGAVAYEQYF; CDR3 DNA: TGTGCCAGCAGTTACTCGATGAACGGGGCAGTAGCCTACGAGCAGTACTTC
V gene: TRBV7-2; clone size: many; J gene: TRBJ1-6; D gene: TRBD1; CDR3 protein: CASSIRTGRNSPLHF; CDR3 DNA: TGTGCCAGCAGCATAAGGACAGGGAGGAATTCACCCCTCCACTTT
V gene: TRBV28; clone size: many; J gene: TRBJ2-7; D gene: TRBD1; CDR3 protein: CASSSPGTGASDEQYF; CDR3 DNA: TGTGCCAGCAGTTCCCCCGGGACAGGGGCCAGCGACGAGCAGTACTTC
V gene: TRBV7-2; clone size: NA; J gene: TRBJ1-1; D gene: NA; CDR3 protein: CASSLQFWTEAFF; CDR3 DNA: TGTGCCAGCAGCTTACAGTTTTGGACCGAAGCTTTCTTT
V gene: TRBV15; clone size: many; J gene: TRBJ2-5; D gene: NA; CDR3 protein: CATNRAQETQYF; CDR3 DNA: TGTGCCACCAACAGAGCCCAAGAGACCCAGTACTTC
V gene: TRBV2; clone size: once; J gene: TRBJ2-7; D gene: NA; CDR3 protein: CASSEAPVEAALKITYEQYF; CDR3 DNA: TGTGCCAGCAGTGAAGCGCCTGTTGAGGCGGCCCTAAAAATTACCTACGAGCAGTACTTC
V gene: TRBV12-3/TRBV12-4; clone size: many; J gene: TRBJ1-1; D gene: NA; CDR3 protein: CASKAGMGTEAFF; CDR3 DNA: TGTGCCAGCAAGGCAGGGATGGGCACTGAAGCTTTCTTT
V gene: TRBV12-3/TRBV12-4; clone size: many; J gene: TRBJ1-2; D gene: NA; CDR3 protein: CASSQYRQTGGYTF; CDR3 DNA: TGTGCCAGCAGCCAATACCGACAAACGGGCGGCTACACCTTC
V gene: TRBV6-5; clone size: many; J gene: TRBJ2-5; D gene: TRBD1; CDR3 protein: CASSHRDRGQETQYF; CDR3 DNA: TGTGCCAGCAGTCACCGGGACAGGGGTCAAGAGACCCAGTACTTC
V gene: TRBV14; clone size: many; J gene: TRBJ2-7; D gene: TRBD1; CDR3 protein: CASSRGTGETYEQYF; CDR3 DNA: TGTGCCAGCAGCCGCGGGACAGGGGAGACCTACGAGCAGTACTTC
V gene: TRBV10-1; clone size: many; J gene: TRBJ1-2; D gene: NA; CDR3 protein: CASSGAGSYGYTF; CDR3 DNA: TGCGCCAGCAGTGGGGCAGGGTCTTATGGCTACACCTTC
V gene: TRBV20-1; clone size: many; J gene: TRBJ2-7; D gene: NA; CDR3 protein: CSARDRLSGGYEQYF; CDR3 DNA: TGCAGTGCTAGAGATCGATTAAGTGGCGGCTACGAGCAGTACTTC
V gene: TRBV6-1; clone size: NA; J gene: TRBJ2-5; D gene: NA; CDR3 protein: CASSGDLGETQYF; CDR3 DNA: TGTGCCAGCAGTGGGGATCTGGGAGAGACCCAGTACTTC
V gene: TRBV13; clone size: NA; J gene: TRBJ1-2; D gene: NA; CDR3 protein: CASSAWAGSNGYTF; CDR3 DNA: TGTGCCAGCAGCGCCTGGGCAGGGTCGAATGGCTACACCTTC
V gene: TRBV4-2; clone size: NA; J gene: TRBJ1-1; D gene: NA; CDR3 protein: CASSQDLWSPEGDTEAFF; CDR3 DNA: TGTGCCAGCAGCCAAGATCTTTGGAGTCCTGAGGGGGACACTGAAGCTTTCTTT
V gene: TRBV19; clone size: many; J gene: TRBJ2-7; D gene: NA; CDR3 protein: CARRQVTYEQYF; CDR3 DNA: TGTGCCAGGAGACAGGTAACCTACGAGCAGTACTTC
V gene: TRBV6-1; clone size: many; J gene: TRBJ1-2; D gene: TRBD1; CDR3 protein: CASRAGQGATDYGYTF; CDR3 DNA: TGTGCCAGCAGAGCCGGACAGGGGGCGACGGACTATGGCTACACCTTC
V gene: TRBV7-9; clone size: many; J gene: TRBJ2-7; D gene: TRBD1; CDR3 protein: CASSFITGGSDEQYF; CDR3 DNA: TGTGCCAGCAGCTTTATCACAGGGGGCTCGGATGAGCAGTACTTC
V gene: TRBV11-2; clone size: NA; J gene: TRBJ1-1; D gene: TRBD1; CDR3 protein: CASSLGEGQGLPEAFF; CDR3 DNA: TGTGCCAGCAGCTTAGGGGAAGGACAGGGTTTACCTGAAGCTTTCTTT
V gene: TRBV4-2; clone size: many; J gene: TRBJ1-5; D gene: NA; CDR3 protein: CASSPDGYSNQPQHF; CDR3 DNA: TGTGCCAGCAGCCCGGACGGGTATAGCAATCAGCCCCAGCATTTT
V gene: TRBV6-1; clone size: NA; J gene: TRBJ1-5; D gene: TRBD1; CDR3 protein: CASNRDRGNQPQHF; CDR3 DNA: TGTGCCAGCAACCGAGACAGGGGGAATCAGCCCCAGCATTTT
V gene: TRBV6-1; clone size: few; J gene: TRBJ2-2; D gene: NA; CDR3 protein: CASSQGEVTGELFF; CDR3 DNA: TGTGCCAGCAGCCAAGGAGAGGTGACCGGGGAGCTGTTTTTT
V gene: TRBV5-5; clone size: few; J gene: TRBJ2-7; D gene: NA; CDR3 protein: CASSLYVGNRNYEQYF; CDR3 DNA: TGTGCCAGCAGCTTGTATGTTGGGAATAGGAACTACGAGCAGTACTTC
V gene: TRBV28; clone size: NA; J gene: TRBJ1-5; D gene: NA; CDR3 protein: CASSLQENYQPQHF; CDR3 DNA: TGTGCCAGCTCCTTGCAGGAGAATTATCAGCCCCAGCATTTT
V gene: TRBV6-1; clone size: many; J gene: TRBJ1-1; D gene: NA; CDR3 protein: CASIRTEAFF; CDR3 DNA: TGTGCCAGCATTCGCACTGAAGCTTTCTTT
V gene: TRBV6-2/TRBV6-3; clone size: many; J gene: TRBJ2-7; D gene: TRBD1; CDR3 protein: CASATGTGVGEQYF; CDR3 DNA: TGTGCCAGCGCCACCGGGACAGGGGTCGGCGAGCAGTACTTC
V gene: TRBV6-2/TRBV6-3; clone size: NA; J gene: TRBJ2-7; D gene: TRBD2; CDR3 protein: CASSYRPSGGHSYEQYF; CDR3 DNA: TGTGCCAGCAGTTACAGGCCTAGCGGGGGACATTCCTACGAGCAGTACTTC
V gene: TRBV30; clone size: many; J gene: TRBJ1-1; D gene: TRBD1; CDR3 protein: CAWSRGQGPNTEAFF; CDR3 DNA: TGTGCCTGGAGTCGAGGACAGGGGCCGAACACTGAAGCTTTCTTT
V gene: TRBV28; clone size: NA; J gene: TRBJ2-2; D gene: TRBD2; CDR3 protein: CASILAGANTGELFF; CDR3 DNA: TGTGCCAGCATCTTAGCGGGGGCGAACACCGGGGAGCTGTTTTTT
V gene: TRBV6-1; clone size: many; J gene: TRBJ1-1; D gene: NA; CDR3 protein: CASSRGQVLNTEAFF; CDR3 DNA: TGTGCCAGCAGCCGCGGACAAGTTTTGAACACTGAAGCTTTCTTT